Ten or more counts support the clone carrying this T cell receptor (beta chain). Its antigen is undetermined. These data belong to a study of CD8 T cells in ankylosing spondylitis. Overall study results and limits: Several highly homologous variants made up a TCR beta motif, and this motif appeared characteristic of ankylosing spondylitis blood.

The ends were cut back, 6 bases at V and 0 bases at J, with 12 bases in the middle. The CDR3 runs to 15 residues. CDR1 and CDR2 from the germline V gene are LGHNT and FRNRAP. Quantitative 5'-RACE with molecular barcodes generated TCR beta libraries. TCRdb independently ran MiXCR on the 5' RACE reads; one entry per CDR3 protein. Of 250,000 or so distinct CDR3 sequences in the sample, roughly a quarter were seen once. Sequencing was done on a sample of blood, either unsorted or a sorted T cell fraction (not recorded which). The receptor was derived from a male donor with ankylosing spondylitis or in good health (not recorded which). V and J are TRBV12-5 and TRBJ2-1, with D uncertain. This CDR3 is CASGPLGSSYNEQFF. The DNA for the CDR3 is TGTGCTAGTGGACCCCTGGGAAGCTCCTACAATGAGCAGTTCTTC.